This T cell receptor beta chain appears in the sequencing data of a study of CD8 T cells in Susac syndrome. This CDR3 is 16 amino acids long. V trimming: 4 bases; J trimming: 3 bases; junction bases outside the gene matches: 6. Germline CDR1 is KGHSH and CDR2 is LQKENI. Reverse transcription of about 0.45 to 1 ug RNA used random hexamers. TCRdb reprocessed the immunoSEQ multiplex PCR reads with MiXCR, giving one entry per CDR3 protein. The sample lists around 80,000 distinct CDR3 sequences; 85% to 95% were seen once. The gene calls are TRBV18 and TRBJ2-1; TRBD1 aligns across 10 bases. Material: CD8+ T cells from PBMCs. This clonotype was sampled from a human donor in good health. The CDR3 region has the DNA TGTGCCAGCTCACACCGCCGGGACAGGGGCTACAATGAGCAGTTCTTC. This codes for CASSHRRDRGYNEQFF.